This passage covers 30 T cell receptor beta chains from one sample sequenced in a study of T cell responses to AZD1222 COVID-19 vaccine. Clones were read by immunoSEQ multiplex PCR, and TCRdb kept only the in-frame ones, dropping some. The sample lists around 160,000 clones; approximately 94% were seen once. The starting material was peripheral blood, obtained 28 days after the second AZD1222 dose. These receptors all come from an adult who received the AZD1222 COVID-19 vaccine.

This rearrangement joins TRBV18 to TRBJ1-1; 7 positions match TRBD1. Germline loops: CDR1 KGHSH, CDR2 LQKENI. Trimming took 3 bases from V and 5 from J; bases not matched to a gene: 15. The length of the CDR3 is 17 residues. CDR3 nucleotides: TGTGCCAGCTCACCCCGACAGGGAGGAAGAGAGGGTACTGAAGCTTTCTTT. This translates into CASSPRQGGREGTEAFF.

The count of this clone is one. The chain recombines TRBV11-2 with TRBJ1-2; D is uncertain. The CDR3 loop spans 14 amino acids. Trimming cost V 0 bases and J 1 base, with 6 bases left between them. CDR1 and CDR2 from the germline V gene are SGHAT and FQNNGV. The CDR3 region is CASSLDLSNYGYTF. The CDR3 DNA is TGTGCCAGCAGCTTAGATCTGAGTAACTATGGCTACACCTTC. The variable domain in full, with the rest retrieved from reference TRBV11-2 and TRBJ1-2, is EAGVAQSPRYKIIEKRQSVAFWCNPISGHATLYWYQQILGQGPKLLIQFQNNGVVDDSQLPKDRFSAERLKGVDSTLKIQPAKLEDSAVYLCASSLDLSNYGYTFGSGTRLTVV.

The rearrangement uses TRBV2 and TRBJ1-6; 9 positions agree with TRBD1. Trimming took 5 bases from V and 7 from J; bases not matched to a gene: 6. Germline V CDR1 and CDR2: SNHLY, FYNNEI. The CDR3 totals 15 residues. The CDR3 protein is CASSSDDRGNSPLHF. In DNA, the CDR3 is TGTGCCAGCAGTTCTGACGACAGGGGGAATTCACCCCTCCACTTT.

The chain has TRBV7-4 and TRBJ2-5, with D possibly called TRBD1 or TRBD2 (5 bases each). The CDR3 has 16 amino acids. Deletions cut 1 base from V and 4 bases from J, with 16 bases between. CDR1 is SGHVT, CDR2 SQSDAQ, per germline. DNA of the CDR3: TGTGCCAGCAGCTTAGGGTTTGTAGGGGACCCAGAGACCCAGTACTTC. Translating it yields CASSLGFVGDPETQYF.

This chain joins TRBV4-1 and TRBJ1-2; 9 nucleotides align to TRBD1. The CDR3 length is 16 residues. Germline values: CDR1 MGHRA, CDR2 YSYEKL. Losses at the gene ends were 0 bases for V and 2 bases for J; bases not matched to a gene: 4. The CDR3 loop reads CASSQDRGQGNYGYTF. The CDR3 DNA follows: TGCGCCAGCAGCCAAGATAGGGGACAGGGAAACTATGGCTACACCTTC.

In this sample, this clone turned up once. The V and J genes are TRBV7-6 and TRBJ2-3; 13 bases line up with TRBD2. CDR3 length: 17 residues. Germline CDR1 and CDR2: SGHVS and FNYEAQ. J was trimmed by 4 bases and V by 5 bases; bases with no gene match: 9. As DNA, the CDR3 is TGTGCCAGCAGCCCTCAACTACTAGCGGGAGGGGCAGATACGCAGTATTTT. This gives the protein CASSPQLLAGGADTQYF.

This chain connects TRBV11-2 to TRBJ2-1, with 13 bases aligning to TRBD2. Trimming removed 5 bases from V and 5 bases from J; junction bases left unmatched: 3. CDR3 length: 15 residues. Looked up from germline, CDR1 is SGHAT and CDR2 is FQNNGV. The CDR3 loop reads CASSLTSGRDNEQFF. The CDR3 region has the DNA TGTGCCAGCAGCCTTACTAGCGGGAGGGACAATGAGCAGTTCTTC.

This rearrangement joins TRBV7-9 to TRBJ2-5; D remains unclear. Germline-derived CDR1 and CDR2 are SEHNR and FQNEAQ (reference sequence). V was cut by 6 bases and J by 6 bases, with 14 bases left in between. CDR3 size: 13 residues. The CDR3 DNA follows: TGTGCCAGCAGAATCGGCACGGGCAAGACCCAGTACTTC. Protein: CASRIGTGKTQYF.

CDR3 DNA: TGTGCCAGCAGCACCCAGACTAGCCTACACTACGAGCAGTACTTC. Protein product: CASSTQTSLHYEQYF. This chain uses TRBV28 with TRBJ2-7, with 7 positions matching TRBD2. The CDR3 is 15 amino acids. Per the germline V gene, CDR1 is MDHEN and CDR2 is SYDVKM. J gave up 3 bases and V 6 bases, and 11 bases lay outside the gene matches.

The chain uses TRBV5-1 and TRBJ2-7; no definite D call. The CDR3 contains 14 residues. With 3 bases removed from V and 5 bases from J, the gap between germline ends came to 15 bases. In germline, CDR1 is SGHRS, CDR2 YFSETQ. In DNA form, the CDR3 reads TGCGCCAGCAGCTCTTGGGCGACCCGGGACGAGCAGTACTTC. Its translation: CASSSWATRDEQYF. The full variable domain, completed using reference TRBV5-1 and TRBJ2-7, is KAGVTQTPRYLIKTRGQQVTLSCSPISGHRSVSWYQQTPGQGLQFLFEYFSETQRNKGNFPGRFSGRQFSNSRSEMNVSTLELGDSALYLCASSSWATRDEQYFGPGTRLTVT.

The CDR3 loop is CASSFSSRTNTDTQYF. CDR3 DNA: TGTGCCAGCAGCTTTTCCTCGCGTACTAACACAGATACGCAGTATTTT. The V gene is TRBV4-2, the J gene TRBJ2-3; D remains ambiguous. Germline CDR1 reads LGHNA; CDR2 reads YNFKEQ. V lost 5 bases to trimming and J lost 2 bases, with 17 bases between them. This CDR3 comprises 16 residues.

This chain uses TRBV30 with TRBJ1-1; tentative D call: TRBD1 (5 bases). Germline V lookup: CDR1 GTSNPN, CDR2 SVGIG (reference sequence). This CDR3 contains 12 residues. The DNA for the CDR3 is TGTGCGATGGGGCCGAGGAACACTGAAGCTTTCTTT. This translates into CAMGPRNTEAFF.

With respect to this clone: At one end, the junction sequence differs from germline, possibly due to a read error. The chain uses TRBV12-5 and TRBJ1-4; TRBD1 might be the D (5 bases). The germline gives CDR1 LGHNT, CDR2 FRNRAP. The CDR3 consists of 14 residues. CDR3 DNA sequence: TGCGTCTTAGGCGGGGGTTCGGCTAATGAAAAACTGTTTTTT. It codes for CVLGGGSANEKLFF. The full variable domain, rest sourced from reference TRBV12-5 and TRBJ1-4, is DARVTQTPRHKVTEMGQEVTMRCQPILGHNTVFWYRQTMMQGLELLAYFRNRAPLDDSGMPKDRFSAEMPDATLATLKIQPSEPRDSAVYFCVLGGGSANEKLFFGSGTQLSVL.

The chain has TRBV9 and TRBJ1-1; D is unclear. Trimming left V 1 base short and J 3 bases short, with 7 bases between. Germline V gene lookup returns CDR1 SGDLS and CDR2 YYNGEE. The CDR3 sequence is 13 residues long. The DNA of the CDR3 is TGTGCCAGCAGCGTACATCGGGACACTGAAGCTTTCTTT. Protein sequence: CASSVHRDTEAFF.

This clone was counted once. CDR3 nucleotide sequence: TGTGCCAGCAGTTTCTTCCTGTTTCCCTACGAGCAGTACTTC. Protein product: CASSFFLFPYEQYF. The chain carries TRBV28 and TRBJ2-7, with D uncertain. CDR3 length: 14 amino acids. Trimming took off 3 bases at V and 2 bases at J, with 11 bases between the two ends. Germline V gene sequence: CDR1 MDHEN, CDR2 SYDVKM.

DNA of the CDR3: TGTGCCTGGATGTTTCAGGGGAGGACTGAAGCTTTCTTT. This gives the protein CAWMFQGRTEAFF. The V and J genes are TRBV30 and TRBJ1-1; TRBD1 might be the D (6 bases). Trimming removed 4 bases from V and 5 bases from J, with 14 bases in between. Germline V CDR1 and CDR2: GTSNPN, SVGIG (reference sequence). This CDR3 comprises 13 residues.

V is TRBV25-1 and J is TRBJ2-7; no firm D call. V lost 6 bases and J lost 5, with 17 bases in between. CDR3 size: 14 residues. Germline CDR1 reads MGHDK; CDR2 reads SYGVNS. This CDR3 reads CASRGWGRFDEQYF. CDR3 nucleotide sequence: TGTGCCAGCAGGGGCTGGGGAAGGTTTGACGAGCAGTACTTC.

J is TRBJ1-6 and V is TRBV7-9; D is unresolved. Trimming pared 2 bases from V and 0 bases from J, leaving 11 bases between. Per germline, CDR1 SEHNR and CDR2 FQNEAQ (reference sequence). The CDR3 is 17 amino acids. The CDR3 DNA sequence: TGTGCCAGCAGCTTACGCACAGAGAGCTCCTATAATTCACCCCTCCACTTT. This translates into CASSLRTESSYNSPLHF.

CDR3 sequence (DNA): TGTGCCAGCCTCCCGGGGGGAGGTGGGGCCAACGTCCTGACTTTC. Translated: CASLPGGGGANVLTF. V is TRBV7-9 and J is TRBJ2-6, with 7 bases that match TRBD2. The germline V gene has CDR1 SEHNR and CDR2 FQNEAQ (reference sequence). V gave up 8 bases and J gave up 3 bases; unmatched junction bases: 7. CDR3 length: 15 amino acids.

This CDR3 reads CASSLWAGHEQYF. The DNA for the CDR3 is TGTGCCAGCAGCTTATGGGCAGGACACGAGCAGTACTTC. V and J are TRBV7-2 and TRBJ2-7; D call uncertain. The CDR3 covers 13 residues. V was pared by 2 bases and J by 5 bases, with 10 bases between. Germline CDR1 and CDR2: SGHTA and FQGNSA.

V usage is TRBV12-5 and J usage is TRBJ1-5; 7 bases match TRBD1. The germline V gene encodes CDR1 LGHNT and CDR2 FRNRAP. The CDR3 is made up of 19 amino acids. V was pared by 2 bases and J by 0 bases, with 13 bases of the junction left unmatched. The CDR3 sequence is CASGLTPSGQVNSNQPQHF. The CDR3 coding sequence is TGTGCTAGTGGTTTGACACCATCTGGACAGGTCAATAGCAATCAGCCCCAGCATTTT.

This chain connects TRBV7-2 to TRBJ2-1; D remains ambiguous. The CDR3 sequence is 14 residues long. Per the germline V gene, CDR1 is SGHTA and CDR2 is FQGNSA. V shed 1 base and J shed 1 base, with 5 bases lying between them. CDR3 coding DNA: TGTGCCAGCAGCTTAGGAAGTTCCTACAATGAGCAGTTCTTC. It translates to CASSLGSSYNEQFF.

The chain has TRBV3-1 (or the pseudogene TRBV3-2) and TRBJ2-7; D unresolved. Looked up from germline, CDR1 is LGHDT and CDR2 is YNNKEL (reference sequence). The V and J ends lost 0 bases and 3 bases respectively, with 9 bases between them. The CDR3 sequence is 14 residues long. The CDR3 bases are TGTGCCAGCAGCCAAGAATCCGGCTACTACGAGCAGTACTTC. This gives the protein CASSQESGYYEQYF.

This sequence joins TRBV7-9 and TRBJ1-3, with 8 positions matching TRBD1. With V trimmed by 1 base and J by 3 bases, 5 bases remained unmatched. This CDR3 has 16 residues. CDR1 is SEHNR, CDR2 FQNEAQ, per germline (reference sequence). The CDR3 DNA follows: TGTGCCAGCAGCTTAGTAACAGGGGGAGGTGGAAACACCATATATTTT. This sequence encodes CASSLVTGGGGNTIYF.

V gene TRBV15 combines with J gene TRBJ1-3; D call uncertain. The V gene's germline CDR1 is LNHNV and CDR2 YYDKDF (reference sequence). The CDR3 is made up of 14 amino acids. V shed 1 base and J shed 0 bases, with 4 bases lying between them. As DNA, the CDR3 is TGTGCCACCAGCAGAGCGATCTCTGGAAACACCATATATTTT. Its translation: CATSRAISGNTIYF.

The J gene is TRBJ1-5, the V gene TRBV19; TRBD1 matches 7 bases. This CDR3 contains 16 residues. CDR1 is LNHDA and CDR2 is SQIVND in the germline V gene (reference sequence). J gave up 3 bases and V 5 bases, and 10 bases lay outside the gene matches. In DNA, the CDR3 is TGTGCCAGTAGTTCTAATACGGGACAGAACAATCAGCCCCAGCATTTT. Amino acid sequence: CASSSNTGQNNQPQHF. The variable domain in full, completed from reference TRBV19 and TRBJ1-5, reads DGGITQSPKYLFRKEGQNVTLSCEQNLNHDAMYWYRQDPGQGLRLIYYSQIVNDFQKGDIAEGYSVSREKKESFPLTVTSAQKNPTAFYLCASSSNTGQNNQPQHFGDGTRLSIL.

This clone has only one observation. Its ends do not fully match the called genes, so a read error is possible. V gene TRBV7-8 combines with J gene TRBJ2-2, with D perhaps TRBD2 (5 bases). Looked up from germline, CDR1 is SGHVS and CDR2 is FQNEAQ. The CDR3 totals 14 residues. The CDR3 is CASTQTANTGELFF. The DNA of the CDR3 is TGTGCCAGCACCCAAACAGCGAACACCGGGGAACTGTTTTTT.

The CDR3 region is CSVSGARREAFF. The DNA for the CDR3 is TGCAGCGTTTCCGGGGCCCGGCGCGAAGCTTTCTTT. V gene TRBV29-1 combines with J gene TRBJ1-1, with D possibly matching TRBD1 (5 bases). V was clipped by 5 bases and J by 8 bases, with 15 bases between them. The CDR3 has 12 amino acids. In germline, CDR1 is SQVTM, CDR2 ANQGSEA.

The chain joins TRBV2 to TRBJ2-5; tentative D call: TRBD2 (6 bases). CDR1 is SNHLY, CDR2 FYNNEI, per germline. V was trimmed by 8 bases and J by 7 bases, leaving 17 bases between them. This CDR3 is built from 13 residues. CDR3: CASHITSYGTQYF. The CDR3 nucleotides read TGTGCCAGCCACATTACTAGCTACGGGACCCAGTACTTC.

This clone appeared a single time. The J gene is TRBJ1-2, the V gene TRBV30; D is uncertain. Germline V lookup: CDR1 GTSNPN, CDR2 SVGIG (reference sequence). The CDR3 loop spans 15 amino acids. The ends were cut back, 2 bases at V and 2 bases at J, with 15 bases in the middle. CDR3: CAWSPRHGKNYGYTF. The CDR3 DNA sequence: TGTGCCTGGAGTCCCCGACACGGGAAGAACTATGGCTACACCTTC.